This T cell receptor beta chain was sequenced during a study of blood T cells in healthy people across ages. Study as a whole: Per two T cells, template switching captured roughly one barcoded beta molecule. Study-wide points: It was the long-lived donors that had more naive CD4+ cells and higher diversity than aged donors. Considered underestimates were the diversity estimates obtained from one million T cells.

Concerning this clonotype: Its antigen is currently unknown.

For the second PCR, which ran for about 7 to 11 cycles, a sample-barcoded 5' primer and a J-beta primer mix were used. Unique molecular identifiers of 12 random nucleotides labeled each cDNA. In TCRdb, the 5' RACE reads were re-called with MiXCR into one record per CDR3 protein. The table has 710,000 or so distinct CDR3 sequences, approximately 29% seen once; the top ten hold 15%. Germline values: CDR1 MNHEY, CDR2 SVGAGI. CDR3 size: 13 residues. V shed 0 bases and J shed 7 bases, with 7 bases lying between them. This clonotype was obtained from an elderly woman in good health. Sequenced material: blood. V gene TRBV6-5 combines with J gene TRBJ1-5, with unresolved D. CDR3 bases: TGTGCCAGCAGTTACTCGAGCGTGCAGCCCCAGCATTTT. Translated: CASSYSSVQPQHF.